This TCR beta chain is from a study of T cells in localized non-small cell lung cancer. The table lists this clone with a few counts. The antigen remains unidentified. Study outcomes and limitations: Paired adjacent lung recovered a median roughly 50 of the top 100 tumor clones.

The table came from immunoSEQ multiplex PCR; TCRdb's copy has only in-frame clones and leaves some out. This table holds fewer than 100,000 clones, about nine tenths found once. The CDR3 extends over 15 amino acids. V gave up 0 bases and J gave up 6 bases, with 12 bases separating them. Germline CDR1 reads SNHLY; CDR2 reads FYNNEI. This chain links TRBV2 with TRBJ2-4; no reliable D call. The clonotype was recovered from a man aged 35-69 years with stage I squamous cell lung carcinoma. The sequencing used peripheral blood, collected before any cancer treatment. The CDR3 nucleotides are TGTGCCAGCAGTGAAGCGCACAGTGGGGTAAACATTCAGTACTTC. This encodes CASSEAHSGVNIQYF.